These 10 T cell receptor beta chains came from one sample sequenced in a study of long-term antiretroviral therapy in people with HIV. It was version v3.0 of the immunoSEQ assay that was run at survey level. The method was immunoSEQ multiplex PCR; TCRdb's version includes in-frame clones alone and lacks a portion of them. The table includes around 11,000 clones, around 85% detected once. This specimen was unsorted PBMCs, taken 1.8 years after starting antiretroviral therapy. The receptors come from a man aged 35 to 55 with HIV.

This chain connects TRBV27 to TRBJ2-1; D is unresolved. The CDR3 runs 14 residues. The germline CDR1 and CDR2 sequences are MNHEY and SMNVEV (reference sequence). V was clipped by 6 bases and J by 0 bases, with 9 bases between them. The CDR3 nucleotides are TGTGCCAGCAGGCTATTGAGCTCCTACAATGAGCAGTTCTTC. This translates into CASRLLSSYNEQFF.

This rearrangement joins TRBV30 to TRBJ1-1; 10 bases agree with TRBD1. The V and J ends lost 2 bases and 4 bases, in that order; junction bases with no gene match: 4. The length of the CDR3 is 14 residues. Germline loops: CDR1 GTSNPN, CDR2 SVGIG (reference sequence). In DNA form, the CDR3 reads TGTGCCTGGAGTTGGACAGGGGGTTTCACTGAAGCTTTCTTT. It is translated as CAWSWTGGFTEAFF. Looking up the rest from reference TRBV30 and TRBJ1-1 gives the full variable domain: SQTIHQWPATLVQPVGSPLSLECTVEGTSNPNLYWYRQAAGRGLQLLFYSVGIGQISSEVPQNLSASRPQDRQFILSSKKLLLSDSGFYLCAWSWTGGFTEAFFGQGTRLTVV.

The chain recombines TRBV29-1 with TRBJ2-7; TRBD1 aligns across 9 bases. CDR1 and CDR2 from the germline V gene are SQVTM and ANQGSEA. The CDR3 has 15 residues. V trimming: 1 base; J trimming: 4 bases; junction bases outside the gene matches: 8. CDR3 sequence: CSVEVDRGRGYEQYF. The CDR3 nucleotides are TGCAGCGTTGAAGTGGACAGGGGACGGGGATACGAGCAGTACTTC.

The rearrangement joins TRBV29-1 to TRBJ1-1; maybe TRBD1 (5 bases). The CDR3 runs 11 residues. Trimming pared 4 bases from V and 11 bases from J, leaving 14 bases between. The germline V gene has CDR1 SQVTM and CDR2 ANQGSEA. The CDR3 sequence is CSVAGIPSAFF. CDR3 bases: TGCAGCGTTGCAGGGATCCCGAGTGCTTTCTTT.

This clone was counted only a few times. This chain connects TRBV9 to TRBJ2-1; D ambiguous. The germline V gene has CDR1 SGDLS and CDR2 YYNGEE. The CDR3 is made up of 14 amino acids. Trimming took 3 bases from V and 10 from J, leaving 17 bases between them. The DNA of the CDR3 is TGTGCCAGCAGCGAGACTGCATTGCTTGGAGAGCAGTTCTTC. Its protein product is CASSETALLGEQFF.

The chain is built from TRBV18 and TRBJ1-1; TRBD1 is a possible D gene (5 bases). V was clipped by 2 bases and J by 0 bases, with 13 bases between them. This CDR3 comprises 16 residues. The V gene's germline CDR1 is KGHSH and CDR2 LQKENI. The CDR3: CASSPEGTGMNTEAFF. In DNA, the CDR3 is TGTGCCAGCTCACCAGAAGGGACGGGTATGAACACTGAAGCTTTCTTT.

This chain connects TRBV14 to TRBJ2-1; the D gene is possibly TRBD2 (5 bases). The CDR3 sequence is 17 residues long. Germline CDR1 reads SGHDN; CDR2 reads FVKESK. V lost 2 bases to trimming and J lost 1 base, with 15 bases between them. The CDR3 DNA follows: TGTGCCAGCAGCCAACACCGAGGAGGCCTTTCCTACAATGAGCAGTTCTTC. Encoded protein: CASSQHRGGLSYNEQFF.

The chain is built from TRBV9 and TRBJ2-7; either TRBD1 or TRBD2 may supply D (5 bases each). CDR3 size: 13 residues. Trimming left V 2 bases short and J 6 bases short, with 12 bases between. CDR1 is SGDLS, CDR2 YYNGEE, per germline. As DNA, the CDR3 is TGTGCCAGCAGCGTTGTGGGGGAAGGCGAGCAGTACTTC. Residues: CASSVVGEGEQYF.

The CDR3 sequence is CASSVRRDGNEQFF. The CDR3 DNA is TGTGCCAGCAGTGTTAGGCGGGATGGGAATGAGCAGTTCTTC. V gene TRBV6-4 combines with J gene TRBJ2-1, with a weak D call TRBD2 (6 bases). The CDR3 runs 14 residues. V lost 4 bases and J 7 bases, leaving 14 bases between the germline ends. Per the germline V gene, CDR1 is MRHNA and CDR2 is SNTAGT.

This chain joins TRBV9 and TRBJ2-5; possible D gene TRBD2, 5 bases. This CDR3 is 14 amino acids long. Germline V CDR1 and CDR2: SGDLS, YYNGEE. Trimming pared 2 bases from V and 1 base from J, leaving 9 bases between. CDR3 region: CASSVLAAQETQYF. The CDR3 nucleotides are TGTGCCAGCAGCGTCCTAGCTGCCCAAGAGACCCAGTACTTC.